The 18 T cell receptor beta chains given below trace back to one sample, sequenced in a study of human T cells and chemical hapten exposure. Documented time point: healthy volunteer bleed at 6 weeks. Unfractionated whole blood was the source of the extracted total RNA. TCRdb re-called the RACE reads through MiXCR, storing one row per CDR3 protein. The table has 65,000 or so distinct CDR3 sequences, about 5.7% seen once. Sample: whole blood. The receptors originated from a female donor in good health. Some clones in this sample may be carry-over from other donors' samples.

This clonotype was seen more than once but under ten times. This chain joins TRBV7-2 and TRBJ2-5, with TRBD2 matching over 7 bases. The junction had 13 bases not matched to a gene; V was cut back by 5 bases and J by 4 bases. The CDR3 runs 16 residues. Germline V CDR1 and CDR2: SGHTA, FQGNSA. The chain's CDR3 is CASSLPAGEVRETQYF. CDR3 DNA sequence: TGTGCCAGCAGCCTCCCGGCGGGGGAGGTTAGAGAGACCCAGTACTTC.

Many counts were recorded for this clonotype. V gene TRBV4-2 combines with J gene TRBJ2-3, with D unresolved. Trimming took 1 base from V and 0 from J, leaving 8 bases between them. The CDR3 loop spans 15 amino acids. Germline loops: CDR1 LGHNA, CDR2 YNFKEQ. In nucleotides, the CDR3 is TGTGCCAGCAGCCAAGCCTTAAGGAGCACAGATACGCAGTATTTT. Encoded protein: CASSQALRSTDTQYF.

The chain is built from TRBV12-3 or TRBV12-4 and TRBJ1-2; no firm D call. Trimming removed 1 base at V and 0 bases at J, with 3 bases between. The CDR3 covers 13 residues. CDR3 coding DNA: TGTGCCAGCAGTTTAGTAGCTAACTATGGCTACACCTTC. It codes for CASSLVANYGYTF.

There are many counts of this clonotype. This chain's CDR3 is CASSPQDAQETQYF. The CDR3 DNA reads as TGTGCCAGCAGCCCGCAGGATGCCCAAGAGACCCAGTACTTC. The rearrangement links TRBV7-8 to TRBJ2-5, with unresolved D. The CDR3 runs 14 residues. V shed 5 bases and J shed 1 base, with 11 bases lying between them. Germline V gene lookup returns CDR1 SGHVS and CDR2 FQNEAQ.

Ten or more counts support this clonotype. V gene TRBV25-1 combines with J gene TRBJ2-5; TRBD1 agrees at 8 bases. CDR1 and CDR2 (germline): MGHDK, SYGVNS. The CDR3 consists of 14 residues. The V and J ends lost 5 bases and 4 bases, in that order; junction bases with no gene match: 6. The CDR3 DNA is TGTGCCAGCAGTCCAGGGGGCAGAGGAGAGACCCAGTACTTC. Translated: CASSPGGRGETQYF. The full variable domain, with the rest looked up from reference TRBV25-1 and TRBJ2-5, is EADIYQTPRYLVIGTGKKITLECSQTMGHDKMYWYQQDPGMELHLIHYSYGVNSTEKGDLSSESTVSRIRTEHFPLTLESARPSHTSQYLCASSPGGRGETQYFGPGTRLLVL.

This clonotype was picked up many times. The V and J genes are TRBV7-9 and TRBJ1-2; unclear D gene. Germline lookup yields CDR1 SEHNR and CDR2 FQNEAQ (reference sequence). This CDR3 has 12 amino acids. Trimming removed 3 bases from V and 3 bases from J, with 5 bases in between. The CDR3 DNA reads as TGTGCCAGCAGCTTTTCAGACTATGGCTACACCTTC. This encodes CASSFSDYGYTF.

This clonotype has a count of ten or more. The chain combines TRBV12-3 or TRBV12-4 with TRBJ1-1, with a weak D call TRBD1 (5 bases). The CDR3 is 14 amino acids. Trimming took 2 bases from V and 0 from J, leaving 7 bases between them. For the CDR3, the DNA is TGTGCCAGCAGTTTAAGGGGCGTGAACACTGAAGCTTTCTTT. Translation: CASSLRGVNTEAFF.

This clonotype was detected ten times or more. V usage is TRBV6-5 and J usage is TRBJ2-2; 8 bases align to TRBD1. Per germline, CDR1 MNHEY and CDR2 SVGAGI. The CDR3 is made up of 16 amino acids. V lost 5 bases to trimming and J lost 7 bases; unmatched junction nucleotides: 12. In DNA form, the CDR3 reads TGTGCCAGCAGTCGCGACAGGGGTGAGATGAGCGGGGAGCTGTTTTTT. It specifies CASSRDRGEMSGELFF.

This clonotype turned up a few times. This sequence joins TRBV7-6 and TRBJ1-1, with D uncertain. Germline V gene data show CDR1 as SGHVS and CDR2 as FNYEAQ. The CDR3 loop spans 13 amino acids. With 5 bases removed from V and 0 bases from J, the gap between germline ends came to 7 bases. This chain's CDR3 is CASSPPVNTEAFF. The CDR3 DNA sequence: TGTGCCAGCAGCCCGCCAGTGAACACTGAAGCTTTCTTT.

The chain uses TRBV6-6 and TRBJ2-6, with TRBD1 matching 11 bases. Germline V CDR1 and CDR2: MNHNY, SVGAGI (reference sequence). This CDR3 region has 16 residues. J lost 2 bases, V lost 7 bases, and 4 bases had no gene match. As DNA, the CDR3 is TGTGCCAGCACCCAGGGACAGGGGGCTGGGGCCAACGTCCTGACTTTC. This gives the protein CASTQGQGAGANVLTF.

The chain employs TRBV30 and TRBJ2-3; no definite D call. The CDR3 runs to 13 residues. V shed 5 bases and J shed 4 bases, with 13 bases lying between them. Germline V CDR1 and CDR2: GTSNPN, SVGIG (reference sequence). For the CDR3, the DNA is TGTGCCTGGGACAAAAAGTCGGCAGATACGCAGTATTTT. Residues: CAWDKKSADTQYF.

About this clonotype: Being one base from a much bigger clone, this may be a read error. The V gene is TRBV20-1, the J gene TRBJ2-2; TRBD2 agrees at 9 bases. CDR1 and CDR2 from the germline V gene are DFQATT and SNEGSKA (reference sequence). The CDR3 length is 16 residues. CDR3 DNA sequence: TGCAGTGCTAGGAATAGCGGGAGTGAGGACACCGGGGAGCTGCTTTTT. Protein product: CSARNSGSEDTGELLF.

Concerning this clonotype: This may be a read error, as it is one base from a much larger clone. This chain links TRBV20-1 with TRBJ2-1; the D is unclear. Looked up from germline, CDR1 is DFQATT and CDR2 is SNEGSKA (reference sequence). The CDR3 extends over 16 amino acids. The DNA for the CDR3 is TGCAGTGCTAGAGTTCCGTCTACCTCCCTTTACAATGAGCAGCTCTTC. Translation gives CSARVPSTSLYNEQLF.

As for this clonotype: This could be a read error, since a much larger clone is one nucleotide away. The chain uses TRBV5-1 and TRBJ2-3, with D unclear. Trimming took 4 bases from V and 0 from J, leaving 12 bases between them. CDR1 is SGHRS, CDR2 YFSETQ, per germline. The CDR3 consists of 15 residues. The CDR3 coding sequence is TGCGCCAGCAGCCCACTAAACAGTAGCACAGATACGCAGTATTTT. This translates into CASSPLNSSTDTQYF.

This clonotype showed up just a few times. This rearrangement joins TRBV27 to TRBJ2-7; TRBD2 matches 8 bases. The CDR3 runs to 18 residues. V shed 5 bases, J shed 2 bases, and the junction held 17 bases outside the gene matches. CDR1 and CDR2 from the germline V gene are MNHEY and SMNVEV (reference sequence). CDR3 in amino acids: CASSPPGVAGGVAYEQYF. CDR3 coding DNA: TGTGCCAGCAGTCCCCCCGGAGTTGCGGGAGGCGTCGCCTACGAGCAGTACTTC.

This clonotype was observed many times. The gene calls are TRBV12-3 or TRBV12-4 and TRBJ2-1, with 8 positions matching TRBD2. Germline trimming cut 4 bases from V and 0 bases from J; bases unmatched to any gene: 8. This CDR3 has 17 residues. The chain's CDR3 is CASSSQGLGGSYNEQFF. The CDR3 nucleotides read TGTGCCAGCAGTTCTCAGGGACTAGGGGGCTCCTACAATGAGCAGTTCTTC.

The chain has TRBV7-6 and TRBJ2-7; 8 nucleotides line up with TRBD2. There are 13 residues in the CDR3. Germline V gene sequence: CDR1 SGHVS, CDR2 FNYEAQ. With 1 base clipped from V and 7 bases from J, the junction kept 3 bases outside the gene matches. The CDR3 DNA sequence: TGTGCCAGCAGCTTAGGAGAGCGGGAGGAGCAGTACTTC. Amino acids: CASSLGEREEQYF.

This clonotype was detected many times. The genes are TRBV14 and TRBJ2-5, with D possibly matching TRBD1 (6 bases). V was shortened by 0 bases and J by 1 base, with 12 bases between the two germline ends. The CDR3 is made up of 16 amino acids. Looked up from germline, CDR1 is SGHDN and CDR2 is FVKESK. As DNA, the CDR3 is TGTGCCAGCAGCCAAGATAGGGGGAGTCGCCAAGAGACCCAGTACTTC. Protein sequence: CASSQDRGSRQETQYF.